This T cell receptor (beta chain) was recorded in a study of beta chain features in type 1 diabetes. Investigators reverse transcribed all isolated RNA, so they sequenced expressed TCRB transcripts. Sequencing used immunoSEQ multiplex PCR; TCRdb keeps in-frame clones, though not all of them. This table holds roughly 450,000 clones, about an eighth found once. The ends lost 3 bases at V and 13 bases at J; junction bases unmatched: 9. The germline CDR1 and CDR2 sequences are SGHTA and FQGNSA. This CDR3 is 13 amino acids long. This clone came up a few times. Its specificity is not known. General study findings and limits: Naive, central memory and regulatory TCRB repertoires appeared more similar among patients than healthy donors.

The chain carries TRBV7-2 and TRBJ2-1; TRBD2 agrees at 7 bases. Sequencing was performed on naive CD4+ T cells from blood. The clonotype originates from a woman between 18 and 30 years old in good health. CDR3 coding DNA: TGTGCCAGCAGCTTGGGAGGGACTAAAGATCAGTTCTTC. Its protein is CASSLGGTKDQFF.